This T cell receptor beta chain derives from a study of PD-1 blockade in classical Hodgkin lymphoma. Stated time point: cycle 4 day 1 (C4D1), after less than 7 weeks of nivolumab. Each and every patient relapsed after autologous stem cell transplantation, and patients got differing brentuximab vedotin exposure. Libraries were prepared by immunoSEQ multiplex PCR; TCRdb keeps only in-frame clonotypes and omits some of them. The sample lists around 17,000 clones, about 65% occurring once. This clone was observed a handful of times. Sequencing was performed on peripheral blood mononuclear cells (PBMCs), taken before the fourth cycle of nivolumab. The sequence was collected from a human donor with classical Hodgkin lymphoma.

CDR3 DNA: TGTGCCAGCAGCGACCCGACGTCACCTGTTAGGAATGAGCAGTTCTTC. Translated, it gives CASSDPTSPVRNEQFF. The chain links TRBV25-1 to TRBJ2-1; no clear D. The CDR3 is made up of 16 amino acids. The V end was cut by 6 bases, the J end by 7 bases, with 22 bases between. Germline V gives CDR1 MGHDK, CDR2 SYGVNS.